Listed here are 12 T cell receptor beta chains from one sample, sequenced in a study of blood T cell repertoires in COVID-19. Some clones are missing from TCRdb's copy, which holds only in-frame ones; the method was immunoSEQ multiplex PCR. The sample includes approximately 200,000 clones, 80% to 90% of them seen just once. The sample was PBMCs or T cells enriched from blood (not recorded which). The receptor source for this set is a woman between 18 and 30 years old in a cohort exposed to, infected with or recovered from COVID-19 (not recorded which).

CDR3 coding DNA: TGTGCCAGCAGCCAAGCCTTCTCCCTTGACACCGGGGAGCTGTTTTTT. Encoded protein: CASSQAFSLDTGELFF. This chain uses TRBV3-1 (or the pseudogene TRBV3-2) with TRBJ2-2; D gene uncertain. The ends were cut back, 1 base at V and 3 bases at J, with 12 bases in the middle. The CDR3 totals 16 residues. Per germline, CDR1 LGHDT and CDR2 YNNKEL (reference sequence).

This chain connects TRBV7-3 to TRBJ2-5; D is possibly TRBD2 (5 bases). Germline loops: CDR1 SGHTA, CDR2 FQGTGA. V gave up 2 bases and J gave up 5 bases, with 15 bases separating them. CDR3 length: 15 residues. CDR3 coding DNA: TGTGCCAGCAGCTTAGGAGCGGCTAGTCGGGAGACCCAGTACTTC. It specifies CASSLGAASRETQYF.

The chain is built from TRBV7-8 and TRBJ1-6; D may be TRBD1 (5 bases). The CDR3 is 15 amino acids. Germline V gene data show CDR1 as SGHVS and CDR2 as FQNEAQ. V gave up 6 bases and J gave up 7 bases, with 16 bases separating them. This CDR3 reads CASSLRGGGNSPLHF. CDR3 in DNA: TGTGCCAGCAGTCTCCGCGGGGGAGGGAATTCACCCCTCCACTTT.

The chain is built from TRBV5-1 and TRBJ2-1; TRBD1 aligns across 10 bases. The V segment lost 5 bases and the J segment 9 bases; nucleotides outside the gene matches: 11. The germline gives CDR1 SGHRS, CDR2 YFSETQ. The CDR3 length is 15 residues. Here the CDR3 reads CASRPGTGAGGEQFF. The CDR3 DNA follows: TGCGCCAGCAGACCCGGGACAGGGGCCGGAGGTGAGCAGTTCTTC.

V and J are TRBV5-1 and TRBJ2-3, with TRBD1 matching over 10 bases. CDR3 length: 15 amino acids. Germline loops: CDR1 SGHRS, CDR2 YFSETQ. Trimming at V came to 4 bases and at J to 2 bases, leaving 4 bases not matched to a gene. DNA of the CDR3: TGCGCCAGCAGCCAGACAGGGGGCTCCACAGATACGCAGTATTTT. Translation gives CASSQTGGSTDTQYF.

The chain employs TRBV10-2 and TRBJ1-5; 7 nucleotides agree with TRBD1. The CDR3 contains 16 residues. Losses at the gene ends were 7 bases for V and 0 bases for J; bases not matched to a gene: 9. Germline V gene sequence: CDR1 WSHSY, CDR2 SAAADI. CDR3 protein: CASTGTAPLSNQPQHF. The CDR3 bases are TGCGCCAGCACCGGGACAGCGCCCCTTAGCAATCAGCCCCAGCATTTT.

The rearrangement links TRBV7-9 to TRBJ1-3; 7 positions agree with TRBD1. There are 13 residues in the CDR3. Germline V gene data show CDR1 as SEHNR and CDR2 as FQNEAQ (reference sequence). The ends lost 6 bases at V and 8 bases at J; junction bases unmatched: 7. CDR3 amino acids: CASSWTGGDTIYF. CDR3 coding DNA: TGTGCCAGCAGTTGGACAGGAGGAGACACCATATATTTT.

This clone turned up a few times. The chain combines TRBV7-3 with TRBJ2-1; the match to TRBD1 covers 7 bases. CDR3 length: 13 residues. The V gene's germline CDR1 is SGHTA and CDR2 FQGTGA. V was pared by 5 bases and J by 11 bases, with 9 bases of the junction left unmatched. CDR3: CASSERPGQKQFF. DNA of the CDR3: TGTGCCAGCAGCGAAAGACCGGGACAGAAGCAGTTCTTC.

The gene calls are TRBV3-1 (or the pseudogene TRBV3-2) and TRBJ1-4; tentative D call: TRBD1 (5 bases). CDR1 and CDR2 from the germline V gene are LGHDT and YNNKEL (reference sequence). V lost 5 bases and J 3 bases, leaving 16 bases between the germline ends. This CDR3 comprises 16 residues. The CDR3 DNA reads as TGTGCCAGCAGCGATTACAAGGGGCCGGCTAATGAAAAACTGTTTTTT. Protein product: CASSDYKGPANEKLFF.

V is TRBV5-8 and J is TRBJ1-2, with 8 bases lining up with TRBD1. Germline CDR1 reads SGHTS; CDR2 reads YDEGEE. The V gene end was trimmed by 0 bases and the J gene end by 7 bases; junction bases not matched to a gene: 2. This CDR3 is built from 13 residues. CDR3 sequence (DNA): TGTGCCAGCAGCTTGGGACAGGGGCCTGGCTACACCTTC. Its translation is CASSLGQGPGYTF.

This clone was seen a single time. The chain couples TRBV18 to TRBJ2-3; the match to TRBD1 covers 11 bases. Germline assignment: CDR1 KGHSH and CDR2 LQKENI. The ends lost 2 bases at V and 3 bases at J; junction bases unmatched: 1. This CDR3 is built from 15 residues. CDR3: CASSPGQGATDTQYF. DNA of the CDR3: TGTGCCAGCTCACCAGGACAGGGGGCTACAGATACGCAGTATTTT.

V gene TRBV5-1 combines with J gene TRBJ1-5, with TRBD1 as a possible D gene (6 bases). The germline gives CDR1 SGHRS, CDR2 YFSETQ. The CDR3 is made up of 16 amino acids. The V end lost 4 bases, the J end lost 1 base, and 15 bases lay between the germline ends. CDR3: CASSPGDTGSNQPQHF. Here the CDR3 DNA reads TGCGCCAGCAGCCCAGGGGACACTGGGAGCAATCAGCCCCAGCATTTT.